These 27 T cell receptor beta chains were sequenced from one sample in a study of T-cell memory formation after mild COVID-19 (dated by TCRdb to the early 2020s). Libraries were made using 5' RACE. The sequencer was an Illumina NovaSeq 6000. TCRdb reran the public reads through fastp at Q25 and MiXCR, keeping productive beta chains. Rows matching on CDR3 protein sequence are summarized as one entry with the most common DNA and genes. This sample has 280,000 or so distinct CDR3 sequences in its table, and approximately 8.4% of those were observed once. Under 25% of the sample is taken by the ten largest. Sequenced sample: PBMCs or a T cell subset sorted from them (not recorded which). Every receptor here comes from a man between 18 and 35 years old who had mild COVID-19 (a few samples of this study predate the infection). The sample titles of this study are shuffled in the database, so cell type and time point are left out; the donor was told from shared clones.

This clonotype was seen more than once but under ten times. The V gene is TRBV18, the J gene TRBJ1-1, with no clear D. V lost 0 bases to trimming and J lost 8 bases, with 10 bases between them. This CDR3 spans 13 amino acids. Germline assignment: CDR1 KGHSH and CDR2 LQKENI. As DNA, the CDR3 is TGTGCCAGCTCACCACCGGTGGGCAGGGAAGCTTTCTTT. This codes for CASSPPVGREAFF.

This chain links TRBV7-9 with TRBJ2-5; D is possibly TRBD1 or TRBD2 (5 bases each). This CDR3 is 14 amino acids long. With 6 bases removed from V and 2 bases from J, the gap between germline ends came to 13 bases. In germline, CDR1 is SEHNR, CDR2 FQNEAQ (reference sequence). The DNA of the CDR3 is TGTGCCAGCAGATACCCGGGACCGCAAGAGACCCAGTACTTC. It yields the protein CASRYPGPQETQYF.

The V and J genes are TRBV9 and TRBJ2-1; 12 nucleotides align to TRBD2. V was pared by 1 base and J by 5 bases, with 4 bases of the junction left unmatched. Germline V CDR1 and CDR2: SGDLS, YYNGEE. This CDR3 has 16 residues. CDR3 sequence reads: CASSVPLAGGNNEQFF. The CDR3 DNA follows: TGTGCCAGCAGCGTACCACTAGCGGGGGGAAACAATGAGCAGTTCTTC.

The sample holds a few counts of this clonotype. V and J are TRBV7-2 and TRBJ2-7, with D perhaps TRBD2 (5 bases). The length of the CDR3 is 13 residues. Per the germline V gene, CDR1 is SGHTA and CDR2 is FQGNSA. V was clipped by 5 bases and J by 6 bases, with 14 bases between them. The CDR3 DNA reads as TGTGCCAGCAGCCCCCCGCGAAGCGGCGAGCAGTACGTC. Its translation: CASSPPRSGEQYV.

This clonotype was recorded a few times. V usage is TRBV7-8 and J usage is TRBJ1-1; D ambiguous. Germline-derived CDR1 and CDR2 are SGHVS and FQNEAQ. The CDR3 sequence is 12 residues long. V lost 1 base, J lost 7 bases, and 7 bases lay in between. CDR3 amino acids: CASSLVSGEAFF. The CDR3 DNA sequence: TGTGCCAGCAGCTTAGTCTCGGGTGAAGCTTTCTTT. Using reference TRBV7-8 and TRBJ1-1 for the parts outside the CDR3, the full variable domain is GAGVSQSPRYKVAKRGQDVALRCDPISGHVSLFWYQQALGQGPEFLTYFQNEAQLDKSGLPSDRFFAERPEGSVSTLKIQRTQQEDSAVYLCASSLVSGEAFFGQGTRLTVV.

This clonotype occurred a few times. The rearrangement uses TRBV6-5 and TRBJ1-1, with D unclear. The germline V gene encodes CDR1 MNHEY and CDR2 SVGAGI. The V gene lost 2 bases and the J gene lost 0 bases, with 10 bases spanning the gap. This CDR3 has 15 amino acids. CDR3: CASSYGASLNTEAFF. The CDR3 DNA follows: TGTGCCAGCAGTTACGGCGCTTCTCTGAACACTGAAGCTTTCTTT.

This clonotype was seen a handful of times. The chain carries TRBV7-9 and TRBJ2-1; no definite D call. The CDR3 sequence is 16 residues long. Germline V lookup: CDR1 SEHNR, CDR2 FQNEAQ (reference sequence). The germline V and J ends were trimmed by 0 bases and 7 bases, with 16 bases remaining between them. CDR3 DNA: TGTGCCAGCAGCTTAGCGTTCTTGACTTCTAGGAATGAGCAGTTCTTC. Amino acids: CASSLAFLTSRNEQFF.

This clonotype appeared many times. J is TRBJ2-1 and V is TRBV5-1; 7 bases are shared with TRBD1. The CDR3 is 14 amino acids. V lost 6 bases and J lost 3; bases outside the gene matches: 6. Germline assignment: CDR1 SGHRS and CDR2 YFSETQ. The CDR3 region has the DNA TGCGCCAGCACTCTCCAGGGGGTCTACAATGAGCAGTTCTTC. This codes for CASTLQGVYNEQFF.

This rearrangement joins TRBV6-2 or TRBV6-3 to TRBJ1-2; D unclear. CDR1 is MNHEY, CDR2 SVGEGT, per germline. This CDR3 spans 19 amino acids. The ends were cut back, 3 bases at V and 3 bases at J, with 26 bases in the middle. The CDR3 spells CASSYRVGSSRWFYYGYTF. Here the CDR3 DNA reads TGTGCCAGCAGTTATCGAGTGGGTTCCTCACGCTGGTTTTACTATGGCTACACCTTC.

This clonotype came up many times. The genes are TRBV11-2 and TRBJ2-3; unclear D gene. The germline CDR1 and CDR2 sequences are SGHAT and FQNNGV. V lost 1 base to trimming and J lost 4 bases, with 6 bases between them. This CDR3 comprises 13 residues. CDR3 protein: CASSLGAADTQYF. The DNA for the CDR3 is TGTGCCAGCAGCTTAGGGGCAGCAGATACGCAGTATTTT.

This clonotype was counted at least ten times. The chain recombines TRBV5-1 with TRBJ2-7; unclear D gene. The CDR3 length is 13 residues. V lost 0 bases and J 0 bases, leaving 4 bases between the germline ends. Germline V lookup: CDR1 SGHRS, CDR2 YFSETQ. The CDR3: CASSLGNSYEQYV. The CDR3 nucleotides are TGCGCCAGCAGCTTGGGCAACTCCTACGAGCAGTACGTC.

This clonotype has a handful of counts. The V gene is TRBV20-1, the J gene TRBJ2-2, with 9 bases aligning to TRBD2. Germline V gives CDR1 DFQATT, CDR2 SNEGSKA (reference sequence). The CDR3 spans 16 residues. Losses at the gene ends were 0 bases for V and 4 bases for J; bases not matched to a gene: 6. The CDR3 region has the DNA TGCAGTGCTAGAGATTCCCTAGCGGGGATCACCGGGGAGCTGTTTTTT. Protein sequence: CSARDSLAGITGELFF.

This clonotype has at least ten counts. The chain carries TRBV7-2 and TRBJ2-3; a possible D gene is TRBD2 (6 bases). V was pared by 6 bases and J by 2 bases, with 15 bases between. The length of the CDR3 is 15 residues. CDR1 and CDR2 from the germline V gene are SGHTA and FQGNSA. The CDR3: CASRSGTRNTDTQYF. The DNA for the CDR3 is TGTGCCAGCAGGTCCGGGACTCGAAACACAGATACGCAGTATTTT.

In regard to this clonotype: This may come from a read error, since a much larger clone is one base off. This chain links TRBV2 with TRBJ2-3; D gene unclear. CDR3 size: 11 residues. Germline V gene lookup returns CDR1 SNHLY and CDR2 FYNNEI. Trimming pared 6 bases from V and 2 bases from J, leaving 3 bases between. CDR3 protein: CASRPTDTQYF. The DNA of the CDR3 is TGTGCCAGCAGGCCCACAGATACGCAGTATTTT. The entire variable domain, with the rest obtained from reference TRBV2 and TRBJ2-3, is as follows: EPEVTQTPSHQVTQMGQEVILRCVPISNHLYFYWYRQILGQKVEFLVSFYNNEISEKSEIFDDQFSVERPDGSNFTLKIRSTKLEDSAMYFCASRPTDTQYFGPGTRLTVL.

This clonotype came up a few times. The chain combines TRBV12-3 or TRBV12-4 with TRBJ2-3, with D uncertain. The length of the CDR3 is 13 residues. V was shortened by 3 bases and J by 5 bases, with 9 bases between the two germline ends. In nucleotides, the CDR3 is TGTGCCAGCAGTTTTTTACACGGAGATACGCAGTATTTT. Translation gives CASSFLHGDTQYF.

V usage is TRBV7-8 and J usage is TRBJ2-7, with TRBD2 matching over 7 bases. CDR1 is SGHVS and CDR2 is FQNEAQ in the germline V gene. The CDR3 is made up of 15 amino acids. J lost 3 bases, V lost 6 bases, and 11 bases had no gene match. CDR3 in amino acids: CASRRDYPPYYEQYV. The DNA for the CDR3 is TGTGCCAGCAGACGGGACTATCCTCCTTACTACGAGCAGTACGTC.

This clonotype occurred once. The chain uses TRBV28 and TRBJ2-5; TRBD2 matches at 8 bases. This CDR3 contains 16 residues. Trimming took 5 bases from V and 1 from J; bases not matched to a gene: 9. Germline CDR1 and CDR2: MDHEN and SYDVKM. The CDR3 reads CASSPRRGGFQETQYF. Written as DNA, the CDR3 is TGTGCCAGCAGTCCCCGTCGGGGGGGTTTCCAAGAGACCCAGTACTTC.

This clonotype appeared a few times. The V call is TRBV4-3, the J call TRBJ2-5; unclear D gene. The CDR3 sequence is 14 residues long. Germline V CDR1 and CDR2: LGHNA, YSLEER. Trimming cost V 0 bases and J 5 bases, with 10 bases left between them. The DNA of the CDR3 is TGCGCCAGCAGCCAAGATGGCCTTGGGGAGACCCAGTACTTC. Its protein is CASSQDGLGETQYF.

This clonotype has at least ten counts. This rearrangement joins TRBV5-1 to TRBJ2-7; TRBD1 or TRBD2 may be the D gene (5 bases each). The CDR3 contains 15 residues. Germline-derived CDR1 and CDR2 are SGHRS and YFSETQ. Trimming removed 4 bases at V and 0 bases at J, with 14 bases between. The CDR3 DNA sequence: TGCGCCAGCAGCCAGGCTGGGGGTTTCTCCTACGAGCAGTACTTC. Its protein product is CASSQAGGFSYEQYF.

About this clonotype: A junction end diverges from the germline sequence, so it may reflect a read error. The genes are TRBV6-1 and TRBJ1-6, with a weak D call TRBD1 (6 bases). CDR1 MNHNS and CDR2 SASEGT come from the germline V gene. This CDR3 spans 14 amino acids. CDR3 sequence (DNA): TGTGCCACCCGAGGGGGGCTTTCGAATTCACCCCTCAACTTT. Residues: CATRGGLSNSPLNF.

This clonotype came up a few times. J is TRBJ1-5 and V is TRBV5-6; the match to TRBD1 covers 7 bases. The CDR3 is 15 amino acids. The J segment lost 5 bases and the V segment lost 2 bases, leaving 7 bases of the junction unmatched. Germline assignment: CDR1 SGHDT and CDR2 YYEEEE. The CDR3 coding sequence is TGTGCCAGCAGCTTAGACAGGGCCCTCGATCAGCCCCAGCATTTT. Its protein is CASSLDRALDQPQHF.

The sample holds a few counts of this clonotype. The chain links TRBV4-1 to TRBJ2-3, with 9 bases identical to TRBD2. The ends lost 4 bases at V and 2 bases at J; junction bases unmatched: 7. CDR1 and CDR2 (germline): MGHRA, YSYEKL. The CDR3 extends over 16 amino acids. CDR3 in DNA: TGCGCCAGCAGCCTACAAGCGGGGGGCCTCACAGATACGCAGTATTTT. Residues: CASSLQAGGLTDTQYF.

This clonotype was counted only a few times. J is TRBJ2-3 and V is TRBV9; 13 nucleotides match TRBD2. The V and J ends lost 4 bases and 2 bases, in that order; junction bases with no gene match: 7. The CDR3 runs 17 residues. From germline, CDR1 is SGDLS and CDR2 YYNGEE. The chain's CDR3 is CASSPEGLAGPTDTQYF. The CDR3 DNA reads as TGTGCCAGCAGCCCGGAGGGACTAGCGGGACCCACAGATACGCAGTATTTT.

This clonotype was seen a few times. This chain connects TRBV4-1 to TRBJ1-3; 7 positions agree with TRBD1. This CDR3 has 15 residues. The V gene's germline CDR1 is MGHRA and CDR2 YSYEKL. V gave up 3 bases and J gave up 4 bases; unmatched junction bases: 6. The CDR3 DNA sequence: TGCGCCAGCAGCCACGCTAGGACAGGCGGAAACACCATATATTTT. Translating gives CASSHARTGGNTIYF.

The rearrangement links TRBV5-1 to TRBJ2-5; TRBD1 matches at 7 bases. Germline CDR1 is SGHRS and CDR2 is YFSETQ. This CDR3 spans 15 amino acids. Trimming took 4 bases from V and 3 from J; bases not matched to a gene: 9. CDR3: CASSANPGTEETQYF. The CDR3 DNA sequence: TGCGCCAGCAGCGCAAATCCCGGGACAGAAGAGACCCAGTACTTC.

This clonotype has only a few counts. DNA for the CDR3: TGTGCCAGCAGCTTGAGTTCCCGGGGGGGCAATGAGCAGTTCTTC. It translates to CASSLSSRGGNEQFF. The chain joins TRBV5-4 to TRBJ2-1, with TRBD2 identical over 8 bases. Looked up from germline, CDR1 is SGHNT and CDR2 is YYREEE (reference sequence). After removal of 1 base from V and 6 bases from J, the junction contained 6 bases not matched to a gene. The CDR3 sequence is 15 residues long.

This clonotype was observed a handful of times. The chain has TRBV6-6 and TRBJ1-1; 7 nucleotides match TRBD1. The V gene's germline CDR1 is MNHNY and CDR2 SVGAGI (reference sequence). V shed 4 bases, J shed 0 bases, and the junction held 8 bases outside the gene matches. The length of the CDR3 is 16 residues. The CDR3 DNA reads as TGTGCCAGCAGTTGGCTACAGGGGCCTATGAACACTGAAGCTTTCTTT. Protein: CASSWLQGPMNTEAFF.